These 22 T cell receptor beta chains were all obtained from the same sample, sequenced in a study. TCRdb re-analysed the 5' RACE reads in MiXCR, keeping a single row per CDR3 protein. Of some 62,000 distinct CDR3 sequences listed, approximately 23% are singletons. Material for sequencing was memory CD4+ T cells sorted from a lymph node. Described subset: memory CD4+ T cells, CD4+CD45RO+CD25-. Receptor source: a female donor with breast cancer.

The sample holds a few counts of this clonotype. The rearrangement links TRBV25-1 to TRBJ1-6; maybe TRBD1 (5 bases). V was shortened by 6 bases and J by 5 bases, with 11 bases between the two germline ends. The CDR3 is made up of 14 amino acids. The germline V gene encodes CDR1 MGHDK and CDR2 SYGVNS. The CDR3 DNA reads TGTGCCAGCAGAAGTCTGGGGGATAATTCACCCCTCCACTTT. As protein: CASRSLGDNSPLHF.

The chain uses TRBV7-3 and TRBJ2-7; 8 bases fit TRBD2. V dropped 5 bases and J dropped 3; count of bases not matched to a gene: 6. CDR1 and CDR2 from the germline V gene are SGHTA and FQGTGA. There are 14 residues in the CDR3. The CDR3 region has the DNA TGTGCCAGCAGCGCAGTAGCGGGAAGCTACGAGCAGTACTTC. Protein sequence: CASSAVAGSYEQYF.

This chain uses TRBV20-1 with TRBJ1-1; a possible D gene is TRBD1 (5 bases). Germline values: CDR1 DFQATT, CDR2 SNEGSKA (reference sequence). Trimming left V 3 bases short and J 7 bases short, with 15 bases between. This CDR3 region has 13 residues. CDR3 sequence: CSARPDNGDEAFF. The CDR3 coding sequence is TGCAGTGCTAGGCCGGACAACGGAGATGAAGCTTTCTTT.

The rearrangement links TRBV9 to TRBJ1-6; 8 positions agree with TRBD1. The CDR3 has 15 amino acids. V gave up 2 bases and J gave up 7 bases; unmatched junction bases: 5. Per the germline V gene, CDR1 is SGDLS and CDR2 is YYNGEE. CDR3 sequence (DNA): TGTGCCAGCAGCGTGTCGGGACAGGAAAATTCACCCCTCCACTTT. Protein sequence: CASSVSGQENSPLHF. Complete variable domain (other parts from reference TRBV9 and TRBJ1-6): DSGVTQTPKHLITATGQRVTLRCSPRSGDLSVYWYQQSLDQGLQFLIQYYNGEERAKGNILERFSAQQFPDLHSELNLSSLELGDSALYFCASSVSGQENSPLHFGNGTRLTVT.

This chain links TRBV5-5 with TRBJ1-1, with D perhaps matching TRBD1 (6 bases). The CDR3 covers 14 residues. Germline CDR1 is SGHKS and CDR2 is YYEKEE (reference sequence). Trimming took off 2 bases at V and 5 bases at J, with 13 bases between the two ends. CDR3 protein: CASSFPGARTEAFF. The CDR3 DNA reads TGTGCCAGCAGCTTCCCAGGGGCGCGGACTGAAGCTTTCTTT.

The chain couples TRBV6-1 to TRBJ2-6; the D is unclear. The germline CDR1 and CDR2 sequences are MNHNS and SASEGT. V was shortened by 7 bases and J by 6 bases, with 4 bases between the two germline ends. This CDR3 contains 11 residues. This CDR3 is CASKEANVLTF. In DNA, the CDR3 is TGTGCCAGCAAGGAGGCCAACGTCCTGACTTTC.

This clonotype was picked up a small number of times. The V call is TRBV24-1, the J call TRBJ2-3; 16 nucleotides line up with TRBD2. CDR3 length: 17 amino acids. The V gene end was trimmed by 4 bases and the J gene end by 6 bases; junction bases not matched to a gene: 6. The germline CDR1 and CDR2 sequences are KGHDR and SFDVKD. As DNA, the CDR3 is TGTGCCACCAGTGACCCGGGACTAGCGGGAGGGACGGATACGCAGTATTTT. It yields the protein CATSDPGLAGGTDTQYF.

This clonotype was counted between two and nine times. V gene TRBV5-4 combines with J gene TRBJ1-1; D is uncertain. CDR3 length: 17 amino acids. V shed 1 base and J shed 0 bases, with 16 bases lying between them. Germline CDR1 and CDR2: SGHNT and YYREEE (reference sequence). The CDR3, as DNA: TGTGCCAGCAGCTTGATCGGAATGTCCAACATGAACACTGAAGCTTTCTTT. It encodes CASSLIGMSNMNTEAFF.

This clonotype was found a few times. The rearrangement uses TRBV24-1 and TRBJ2-1; TRBD2 aligns across 11 bases. V dropped 2 bases and J dropped 3; count of bases not matched to a gene: 2. The CDR3 extends over 16 amino acids. Germline V lookup: CDR1 KGHDR, CDR2 SFDVKD. The CDR3 loop is CATSDSGTSGYNEQFF. CDR3 coding DNA: TGTGCCACCAGTGATTCCGGGACTAGCGGCTACAATGAGCAGTTCTTC.

Regarding this clonotype: A junction boundary mismatches the germline segment, possibly from a read error. This chain connects TRBV3-1 to TRBJ1-3, with D unclear. The CDR3 has 15 amino acids. Germline V CDR1 and CDR2: LGHDT, YNNKEL (reference sequence). The CDR3 protein is CASSQVGDSGNTVYF. The DNA of the CDR3 is TGTGCCAGCAGCCAAGTCGGTGACTCTGGAAACACCGTATATTTT.

This clonotype has a count of ten or more. This sequence joins TRBV29-1 and TRBJ1-5; D is unclear. This CDR3 region has 13 residues. Germline lookup yields CDR1 SQVTM and CDR2 ANQGSEA. The V gene lost 3 bases and the J gene lost 1 base, with 7 bases spanning the gap. CDR3 bases: TGCAGCGTTGACAGCGGGAGCAATCAGCCCCAGCATTTT. Translating it yields CSVDSGSNQPQHF.

CDR3 residues: CASSKFTGTGREETQYF. For the CDR3, the DNA is TGTGCCAGCAGTAAATTTACCGGGACAGGGCGTGAGGAGACCCAGTACTTC. The chain couples TRBV6-1 to TRBJ2-5; 9 bases fit TRBD1. CDR3 length equals 17 residues. CDR1 is MNHNS and CDR2 is SASEGT in the germline V gene. Unmatched junction bases numbered 15, after V lost 5 bases and J lost 5 bases.

The chain has TRBV5-1 and TRBJ1-3; no clear D. CDR1 and CDR2 (germline): SGHRS, YFSETQ. Between the trimmed V and J ends, which lost 0 bases and 4 bases, there was a span of 2 bases. There are 12 residues in the CDR3. CDR3 sequence (DNA): TGCGCCAGCAGCTTGGACGGAAACACCATATATTTT. As protein: CASSLDGNTIYF.

There are a few counts of this clonotype. The rearrangement joins TRBV5-1 to TRBJ2-7; tentative D call: TRBD1 (6 bases). The CDR3 spans 16 residues. Trimming pared 0 bases from V and 0 bases from J, leaving 13 bases between. CDR1 SGHRS and CDR2 YFSETQ come from the germline V gene. The CDR3 DNA reads as TGCGCCAGCAGCTTGGTGGGGGCCCGAAGCTCCTACGAGCAGTACTTC. Its translation is CASSLVGARSSYEQYF.

The J gene is TRBJ2-5, the V gene TRBV7-2; the D is unclear. CDR3 length: 12 amino acids. The germline V gene has CDR1 SGHTA and CDR2 FQGNSA. V was clipped by 2 bases and J by 2 bases, with 3 bases between them. CDR3: CASSLTQETQYF. DNA for the CDR3: TGTGCCAGCAGCTTAACGCAAGAGACCCAGTACTTC.

Concerning this clonotype itself: At one end the junction does not follow the germline gene, possibly because of a read error. CDR3: CAISKSGGNYNEQFF. In DNA, the CDR3 is TGTGCCATCAGTAAGTCGGGCGGAAATTACAATGAGCAGTTCTTC. This sequence joins TRBV10-3 and TRBJ2-1; D gene uncertain. The CDR3 sequence is 15 residues long. Germline V gene sequence: CDR1 ENHRY, CDR2 SYGVKD.

The sample holds a few counts of this clonotype. This chain connects TRBV4-1 to TRBJ1-1; unclear D gene. CDR1 and CDR2 from the germline V gene are MGHRA and YSYEKL. Trimming took 3 bases from V and 2 from J, leaving 13 bases between them. The CDR3 loop spans 15 amino acids. CDR3 protein: CASSHTPQRNTEAFF. CDR3 in DNA: TGCGCCAGCAGCCACACCCCCCAGAGAAACACTGAAGCTTTCTTT.

A few counts support this clonotype. The gene calls are TRBV6-1 and TRBJ1-3; no clear D. From germline, CDR1 is MNHNS and CDR2 SASEGT. This CDR3 contains 14 residues. Trimming cost V 2 bases and J 0 bases, with 5 bases left between them. CDR3 region: CASSELASGNTIYF. The CDR3 nucleotides are TGTGCCAGCAGTGAATTAGCCTCTGGAAACACCATATATTTT.

This clonotype was seen more than once but under ten times. The chain employs TRBV6-1 and TRBJ2-5; the D is unclear. This CDR3 is 15 amino acids long. CDR1 and CDR2 from the germline V gene are MNHNS and SASEGT. Trimming took off 0 bases at V and 5 bases at J, with 13 bases between the two ends. The CDR3 region has the DNA TGTGCCAGCAGTGAAGCGTTAGACATAAGCGAGACCCAGTACTTC. Encoded protein: CASSEALDISETQYF.

With respect to this clonotype: A read error may be the cause here, since a much bigger clone is one base away. In this CDR3 the conserved last residue, phenylalanine or tryptophan, is missing, so a read error is likely. The V gene is TRBV7-2, the J gene TRBJ2-5; TRBD1 is a possible D gene (6 bases). The CDR3 has 14 amino acids. V dropped 5 bases and J dropped 5 bases, with 15 bases sitting between them. The germline gives CDR1 SGHTA, CDR2 FQGNSA. This CDR3 reads CASSRTGMRETQYL. CDR3 nucleotide sequence: TGTGCCAGCAGCCGTACAGGGATGAGGGAGACCCAGTACCTC.

This rearrangement joins TRBV7-2 to TRBJ1-2; no definite D call. The CDR3 consists of 13 residues. Germline V lookup: CDR1 SGHTA, CDR2 FQGNSA. The ends were cut back, 1 base at V and 7 bases at J, with 10 bases in the middle. Written as DNA, the CDR3 is TGTGCCAGCAGCTTAGGCAGACTCAGTGGCTACACCTTC. Protein: CASSLGRLSGYTF.

The chain recombines TRBV5-5 with TRBJ1-5; no firm D call. The V end was cut by 3 bases, the J end by 0 bases, with 7 bases between. Per the germline V gene, CDR1 is SGHKS and CDR2 is YYEKEE (reference sequence). CDR3 length: 14 amino acids. This chain's CDR3 is CASSWQDSNQPQHF. The DNA for the CDR3 is TGTGCCAGCAGCTGGCAGGATAGCAATCAGCCCCAGCATTTT.